Listed below are T cell receptor beta chains from one sample, sequenced in a study of cytomegalovirus exposure and HLA in healthy donors. Here immunoSEQ multiplex PCR was the method, and the copy in TCRdb shows in-frame clones only, minus some. The data show 160,000 or so clones, 60% to 85% seen once. Sequencing used PBMCs. The receptors were gathered from a young man in good health and CMV-seropositive. Each CDR3 is given with its conserved first and last residue. A D gene is named only where the DNA matches it firmly. Where a row states a size, it is once, few, many or the class of an expanded clone; other rows omit it.

CDR3 DNA: TGTGCCAGCAGCTCACGACTTGAATCGGAGATCCAGTACTTC; CDR3 protein: CASSSRLESEIQYF; D gene: NA; V gene: TRBV7-7; clone size: NA; J gene: TRBJ2-5
CDR3 DNA: TGTGCCAGCAGCTCGCGCCCGAGTCTGGATAATTCACCCCTCCACTTT; CDR3 protein: CASSSRPSLDNSPLHF; D gene: NA; V gene: TRBV5-4; clone size: NA; J gene: TRBJ1-6
CDR3 DNA: TGTGCCAGCAGTTTAATCGACAGTAGCAATCAGCCCCAGCATTTT; CDR3 protein: CASSLIDSSNQPQHF; D gene: NA; V gene: TRBV28; clone size: NA; J gene: TRBJ1-5
CDR3 DNA: TGTGCCAGCAGCGTCAGTGGAAACACCATATATTTT; CDR3 protein: CASSVSGNTIYF; D gene: NA; V gene: TRBV25-1; clone size: NA; J gene: TRBJ1-3
CDR3 DNA: TGTGCCAGCAGCAGAGACACAGATACGCAGTATTTT; CDR3 protein: CASSRDTDTQYF; D gene: NA; V gene: TRBV13; clone size: NA; J gene: TRBJ2-3
CDR3 DNA: TGTGCCAGCAGCGGGGGGAATCAGCCCCAGCATTTT; CDR3 protein: CASSGGNQPQHF; D gene: NA; V gene: TRBV6-6; clone size: NA; J gene: TRBJ1-5
CDR3 DNA: TGTGCCAGCAGCGTAGGAGGCGGCACTCTTGAAGCTTTCTTT; CDR3 protein: CASSVGGGTLEAFF; D gene: NA; V gene: TRBV9; clone size: NA; J gene: TRBJ1-1
CDR3 DNA: TGCGCCAGCAGTGAGTGGGACAGCCGCTACGAGCAGTACTTC; CDR3 protein: CASSEWDSRYEQYF; D gene: TRBD1; V gene: TRBV10-1; clone size: NA; J gene: TRBJ2-7
CDR3 DNA: TGCGCCAGCAGCACTGGACAGACAGGGGAGACCCAGTACTTC; CDR3 protein: CASSTGQTGETQYF; D gene: TRBD1; V gene: TRBV5-1; clone size: NA; J gene: TRBJ2-5
CDR3 DNA: TGCGCCAGCAGCCAAACCGACAGGGGGAGGGATGAGCAGTTCTTC; CDR3 protein: CASSQTDRGRDEQFF; D gene: TRBD1; V gene: TRBV4-3; clone size: NA; J gene: TRBJ2-1
CDR3 DNA: TGCAGCGCCGAAGGCAGCCCGGGCACTGAAGCTTTCTTT; CDR3 protein: CSAEGSPGTEAFF; D gene: NA; V gene: TRBV29-1; clone size: NA; J gene: TRBJ1-1
CDR3 DNA: TGTGCCAGCAGACGACAGGGGGCTCACACCGGGGAGCTGTTTTTT; CDR3 protein: CASRRQGAHTGELFF; D gene: TRBD1; V gene: TRBV28; clone size: NA; J gene: TRBJ2-2
CDR3 DNA: TGCGCCAGCAGCCAATTTTGGGGACAGGGGAACTATGGCTACACCTTC; CDR3 protein: CASSQFWGQGNYGYTF; D gene: TRBD1; V gene: TRBV4-1; clone size: NA; J gene: TRBJ1-2
CDR3 DNA: TGTGCCAGCAGTAATGCCGGGACAGGGGCTAACACCATATATTTT; CDR3 protein: CASSNAGTGANTIYF; D gene: TRBD1; V gene: TRBV28; clone size: NA; J gene: TRBJ1-3
CDR3 DNA: TGTGCCAGCAGCTTAGGAGGAGGGCAACAAGAGACCCAGTACTTC; CDR3 protein: CASSLGGGQQETQYF; D gene: NA; V gene: TRBV11-3; clone size: once; J gene: TRBJ2-5
CDR3 DNA: TGTGCCAGCAGCGCTGGACAGGCAACTAATGAAAAACTGTTTTTT; CDR3 protein: CASSAGQATNEKLFF; D gene: TRBD1; V gene: TRBV7-9; clone size: once; J gene: TRBJ1-4
CDR3 DNA: TGTGCCAGCAGCGGACCGGGGACATCCTACGAGCAGTACTTC; CDR3 protein: CASSGPGTSYEQYF; D gene: NA; V gene: TRBV6-5; clone size: NA; J gene: TRBJ2-7
CDR3 DNA: TGCGCCAGCAGCCAAGCAGACAGGGAAGTCTGGATAGGGGAGCTGTTTTTT; CDR3 protein: CASSQADREVWIGELFF; D gene: TRBD1; V gene: TRBV4-3; clone size: NA; J gene: TRBJ2-2
CDR3 DNA: TGTGCCAGCAGTTGGAGGGAATCGAGCTCCTACGAGCAGTACTTC; CDR3 protein: CASSWRESSSYEQYF; D gene: NA; V gene: TRBV27; clone size: once; J gene: TRBJ2-7
CDR3 DNA: TGCGCCAGCAGCCCGGGACAGGCTGGAGAGACCCAGTACTTC; CDR3 protein: CASSPGQAGETQYF; D gene: TRBD1; V gene: TRBV5-1; clone size: NA; J gene: TRBJ2-5
CDR3 DNA: TGTGCCAGCAGCCGGGGGGGAGAGGGGGGGGCGGCTTTCTTT; CDR3 protein: CASSRGGEGGAAFF; D gene: NA; V gene: TRBV4-2; clone size: few; J gene: TRBJ1-1
CDR3 DNA: TGCGCCAGCTCGGGGTGGGGAAGTTTGAGAGAAAAACTGTTTTTT; CDR3 protein: CASSGWGSLREKLFF; D gene: NA; V gene: TRBV5-1; clone size: NA; J gene: TRBJ1-4
CDR3 DNA: TGTGCCAGCAGCTCCGGGGGACTAGCGGGCCTGGACGAGCAGTACTTC; CDR3 protein: CASSSGGLAGLDEQYF; D gene: TRBD2; V gene: TRBV7-3; clone size: NA; J gene: TRBJ2-7
CDR3 DNA: TGTGCCAGCAGTCTTCAGGGGGAAAATCAGCCCCAGCATTTT; CDR3 protein: CASSLQGENQPQHF; D gene: TRBD1; V gene: TRBV27; clone size: NA; J gene: TRBJ1-5
CDR3 DNA: TGCGCCAGCAGCTCAGGCAGGGCGGACGGGGAGCTGTTTTTT; CDR3 protein: CASSSGRADGELFF; D gene: NA; V gene: TRBV5-1; clone size: NA; J gene: TRBJ2-2
CDR3 DNA: TGTGCCAGCAGCCAAACCGCCGGACTAGCGGGTAACAATGAGCAGTTCTTC; CDR3 protein: CASSQTAGLAGNNEQFF; D gene: TRBD2; V gene: TRBV4-2; clone size: NA; J gene: TRBJ2-1
CDR3 DNA: TGTGCCAGCACTTGGACAGGGAACACTGAAGCTTTCTTT; CDR3 protein: CASTWTGNTEAFF; D gene: TRBD1; V gene: TRBV2; clone size: once; J gene: TRBJ1-1
CDR3 DNA: TGTGCCAGCAGTGAGGACAAGGGGTGGAATGAAAAACTGTTTTTT; CDR3 protein: CASSEDKGWNEKLFF; D gene: NA; V gene: TRBV28; clone size: once; J gene: TRBJ1-4
CDR3 DNA: TGTGCCAGCAGCGTAACCCCCCTCTCGGGCGAGCAGTACTTC; CDR3 protein: CASSVTPLSGEQYF; D gene: NA; V gene: TRBV9; clone size: few; J gene: TRBJ2-7
CDR3 DNA: TGTGCCAGCAGTCTTGGGACTCTTAGGAGGGAGACCCAGTACTTC; CDR3 protein: CASSLGTLRRETQYF; D gene: NA; V gene: TRBV6-1; clone size: NA; J gene: TRBJ2-5
CDR3 DNA: TGTGCCAGCAGCCCTGGACAGGGGGCACAGGAGACCCAGTACTTC; CDR3 protein: CASSPGQGAQETQYF; D gene: TRBD1; V gene: TRBV7-2; clone size: few; J gene: TRBJ2-5
CDR3 DNA: TGTGCCAGTAGCTTAAACGGACAGCAGGCTAATGAAAAACTGTTTTTT; CDR3 protein: CASSLNGQQANEKLFF; D gene: NA; V gene: TRBV19; clone size: NA; J gene: TRBJ1-4
CDR3 DNA: TGCGCCAGCAGCTTGGCCCTGGGACAGGCGGACAGCTACACCTTC; CDR3 protein: CASSLALGQADSYTF; D gene: TRBD1; V gene: TRBV5-1; clone size: NA; J gene: TRBJ1-2
CDR3 DNA: TGTGCCAGCAGTGGATCCGGGACTAGCGGGGTCAATGAGCAGTTCTTC; CDR3 protein: CASSGSGTSGVNEQFF; D gene: TRBD2; V gene: TRBV6-1; clone size: NA; J gene: TRBJ2-1
CDR3 DNA: TGCGCCAGCAGCTTGTGGGCGTTCCCAGAGACCCAGTACTTC; CDR3 protein: CASSLWAFPETQYF; D gene: NA; V gene: TRBV5-1; clone size: NA; J gene: TRBJ2-5
CDR3 DNA: TGTGCCAGCATTACCGGGACAGGGCGTCAGCCCCAGCATTTT; CDR3 protein: CASITGTGRQPQHF; D gene: TRBD1; V gene: TRBV6-1; clone size: NA; J gene: TRBJ1-5
CDR3 DNA: TGCGCCAGCAGCTTGATTTCGTCGGGTACCCGGACAGATACGCAGTATTTT; CDR3 protein: CASSLISSGTRTDTQYF; D gene: NA; V gene: TRBV5-1; clone size: NA; J gene: TRBJ2-3
CDR3 DNA: TGCGCCAGCAGCTCCCTACGGGACAGGGTTGCGCCCCCTCTGTATTTT; CDR3 protein: CASSSLRDRVAPPLYF; D gene: TRBD1; V gene: TRBV5-1; clone size: once; J gene: TRBJ2-3
CDR3 DNA: TGTGCCAGCAGCCCGATCGGTCGCCAGTTCTTC; CDR3 protein: CASSPIGRQFF; D gene: NA; V gene: TRBV7-2; clone size: NA; J gene: TRBJ2-1
CDR3 DNA: TGTGCCAGCTCGGGCGGGGGGGCGGGAGATACGCAGTATTTT; CDR3 protein: CASSGGGAGDTQYF; D gene: TRBD2; V gene: TRBV28; clone size: NA; J gene: TRBJ2-3
CDR3 DNA: TGTGCCAGCAGCTATCACAGGAGTTACGAGCAGTACTTC; CDR3 protein: CASSYHRSYEQYF; D gene: NA; V gene: TRBV9; clone size: NA; J gene: TRBJ2-7
CDR3 DNA: TGTGCCAGCAGTTATAGTAAGCGAGCCTACAATGAGCAGTTCTTC; CDR3 protein: CASSYSKRAYNEQFF; D gene: NA; V gene: TRBV6-5; clone size: NA; J gene: TRBJ2-1
CDR3 DNA: TGTGCCAGCAGTCGAGGGGGTCCTGACACCGGGGAGCTGTTTTTT; CDR3 protein: CASSRGGPDTGELFF; D gene: NA; V gene: TRBV6-5; clone size: NA; J gene: TRBJ2-2
CDR3 DNA: TGTGCCACCAGCAGAGATGGGGGGGCCGGCGAGACCGGGGAGCTGTTTTTT; CDR3 protein: CATSRDGGAGETGELFF; D gene: NA; V gene: TRBV15; clone size: few; J gene: TRBJ2-2
CDR3 DNA: TGTGCCAGCAGTGCCGCGGGGCCAATCTATGGCTACACCTTC; CDR3 protein: CASSAAGPIYGYTF; D gene: NA; V gene: TRBV6-1; clone size: NA; J gene: TRBJ1-2
CDR3 DNA: TGTGCCAGCAGCGCCTGGGGGGGGCGGGAGACCCAGTACTTC; CDR3 protein: CASSAWGGRETQYF; D gene: NA; V gene: TRBV9; clone size: NA; J gene: TRBJ2-5
CDR3 DNA: TGCGCCAGCAGCCAAGCACAGTGGTCCTCCTACGAGCAGTACTTC; CDR3 protein: CASSQAQWSSYEQYF; D gene: NA; V gene: TRBV4-1; clone size: NA; J gene: TRBJ2-7
CDR3 DNA: TGTGCCAGCAGCTCGGGACAGGAGGGTTCACCCCTCCACTTT; CDR3 protein: CASSSGQEGSPLHF; D gene: TRBD1; V gene: TRBV5-4; clone size: NA; J gene: TRBJ1-6
CDR3 DNA: TGCGCCAGCAGCCCAACGCGTGGGGGGGCAGGGTACGAGCAGTACTTC; CDR3 protein: CASSPTRGGAGYEQYF; D gene: NA; V gene: TRBV5-1; clone size: NA; J gene: TRBJ2-7
CDR3 DNA: TGCGCCAGCAGCCAGGACGGCGGGGGGGCCGCAGATACGCAGTATTTT; CDR3 protein: CASSQDGGGAADTQYF; D gene: TRBD2; V gene: TRBV4-3; clone size: NA; J gene: TRBJ2-3
CDR3 DNA: TGTGCCAGCAGCCCCGCCGGGGGGTTCACCGGGGAGCTGTTTTTT; CDR3 protein: CASSPAGGFTGELFF; D gene: TRBD2; V gene: TRBV11-3; clone size: NA; J gene: TRBJ2-2
CDR3 DNA: TGTGCCAGCAGCAAAGAGAAGGACAGGGGGCTATACGAGCAGTACTTC; CDR3 protein: CASSKEKDRGLYEQYF; D gene: NA; V gene: TRBV21-1; clone size: NA; J gene: TRBJ2-7
CDR3 DNA: TGCGCCAGCAGCCAGGTGACAGGGGGGTCTGGAAACACCATATATTTT; CDR3 protein: CASSQVTGGSGNTIYF; D gene: TRBD1; V gene: TRBV4-1; clone size: NA; J gene: TRBJ1-3
CDR3 DNA: TGTGCCAGTAGTATCGCAGGGGCCACAGATACGCAGTATTTT; CDR3 protein: CASSIAGATDTQYF; D gene: NA; V gene: TRBV19; clone size: NA; J gene: TRBJ2-3
CDR3 DNA: TGTGCCAGCAGCTTACAGGGGCAACAGCCCCAGCATTTT; CDR3 protein: CASSLQGQQPQHF; D gene: NA; V gene: TRBV7-6; clone size: NA; J gene: TRBJ1-5
CDR3 DNA: TGTGCCAGCAGCCCCGCCCTATCTAATTCACCCCTCCACTTT; CDR3 protein: CASSPALSNSPLHF; D gene: NA; V gene: TRBV28; clone size: NA; J gene: TRBJ1-6